These T cell receptor beta chains were read from a single sample in a study of OX40 agonist ivuxolimab in advanced cancers. Method: immunoSEQ multiplex PCR; TCRdb's copy keeps in-frame clones and lacks some. This table holds 25,000 or so clones, roughly 88% found once. Source: CD4+ or CD8+ T cells sorted from blood, taken in a trial of the OX40 agonist ivuxolimab. The receptors were gathered from an adult with an advanced solid tumor such as melanoma, head and neck, liver or kidney cancer. The CDR3 runs from the conserved cysteine through the conserved F or W. A D gene is named only where the DNA matches it firmly. Clone size is not always given. Where it is, it says once, few, many or a class for expanded clones.

TRBJ2-4 TRBV19 . . TGTGCCAGTAGTATTAGTGACAGCCTAGCCAAAAACATTCAGTACTTC CASSISDSLAKNIQYF
TRBJ1-6 TRBV27 few TRBD1 TGTGCCAGCAGGGAGACAGGGGCTTCCTATAATTCACCCCTCCACTTT CASRETGASYNSPLHF
TRBJ1-1 TRBV4-2 . . TGTGCCAGCAGCCTCTCTTCTAGTGAAGCTTTCTTT CASSLSSSEAFF
TRBJ2-1 TRBV6-6 . . TGTGCCACCCTCAGTGGGGGCAATGAGCAGTTCTTC CATLSGGNEQFF
TRBJ2-1 TRBV6-5 . . TGTGCCAGCAGTTACGATCCAGCGAGGAGCAATGAGCAGTTCTTC CASSYDPARSNEQFF
TRBJ1-2 TRBV7-9 . TRBD1 TGTGCCAGCAGCCCCCGGGACAGGGAGTATGGCTACACCTTC CASSPRDREYGYTF
TRBJ2-1 TRBV4-2 few TRBD2 TGTGCCAGCAGCCCTCTTGGGGCGGGGGCCTACAATGAGCAGTTCTTC CASSPLGAGAYNEQFF
TRBJ1-1 TRBV18 . . TGTGCCAGCTCACCAGAAACGGCGGGCACTGAAGCTTTCTTT CASSPETAGTEAFF
TRBJ1-2 TRBV4-1 . . TGCGCCAGCAGCCAAGAAAGGGGCTACACCTTC CASSQERGYTF
TRBJ1-1 TRBV10-3 . . TGTGCCATCGCCCAGGGCGAAACTGAAGCTTTCTTT CAIAQGETEAFF
TRBJ2-4 TRBV25-1 . TRBD2 TGTGCCAGCAGTGCCGGGACTAGCAGAGTGGGAAACATTCAGTACTTC CASSAGTSRVGNIQYF
TRBJ1-2 TRBV19 few . TGTGCCAGTAGTGTATCGGTAATTGAGGTACGCTATGGCTACACCTTC CASSVSVIEVRYGYTF
TRBJ1-5 TRBV6-1 . . TGTGCCAGCATCGGACAGCGGAATCAGCCCCAGCATTTT CASIGQRNQPQHF
TRBJ1-4 TRBV11-3 . TRBD1 TGTGCCAGCAGCCCGGACAGGGAGGGAGGAAAACTGTTTTTT CASSPDREGGKLFF
TRBJ2-3 TRBV10-3 . TRBD2 TGTGCCACCACGACTAGCGAAGCAGATACGCAGTATTTT CATTTSEADTQYF
TRBJ1-2 TRBV5-1 . . TGCGCCAGCAGCCCCAACGGGGGGGGCGGGGATGGCTACACCTTC CASSPNGGGGDGYTF
TRBJ2-5 TRBV5-1 . . TGCGCCAGCAGCTTGGGCCAAGAGACCCAGTACTTC CASSLGQETQYF
TRBJ2-2 TRBV6-5 . . TGTGCCAGCAGTTCCCGCCCTGGTGACACCGGGGAGCTGTTTTTT CASSSRPGDTGELFF
TRBJ2-1 TRBV2 . TRBD1 TGTGCCAGCAGCCCCGGGACAGGGGCCTTCTTC CASSPGTGAFF
TRBJ2-3 TRBV27 . . TGTGCCAGCCGCAAGTCGGCTGGAGGGGCGGGGCAGTATTTT CASRKSAGGAGQYF
TRBJ2-1 TRBV30 . . TGTGCCTGGAGTGTTGGCGGAACCTACAATGAGCAGTTCTTC CAWSVGGTYNEQFF
TRBJ2-6 TRBV27 . TRBD1 TGTGCCAGCAGCCGAGGGACAGTACAAAACTCTGGGGCCAACGTCCTGACTTTC CASSRGTVQNSGANVLTF
TRBJ1-2 TRBV6-6 . . TGTGCCAGCAGTTACGGGGGTAGTGGCTACACCTTC CASSYGGSGYTF
TRBJ1-1 TRBV5-1 . . TGCGCCAGCAGCGATCAGGCGAACACTGAAGCTTTCTTT CASSDQANTEAFF
TRBJ2-7 TRBV15 once TRBD1 TGTGCCACCAGCAGAGCCGGGACAGGGGGCTCCGAGCAGTACTTC CATSRAGTGGSEQYF
TRBJ2-6 TRBV27 . . TGTGCCAGCGCGAATAAGGGACGGATCTCTGGGGCCAACGTCCTGACTTTC CASANKGRISGANVLTF
TRBJ2-1 TRBV19 . TRBD2 TGTGCCAGTAGTAGTACGGGACTAGCGGGAGCTGGTGAGCAGTTCTTC CASSSTGLAGAGEQFF
TRBJ2-5 TRBV11-3 few . TGTGCCAGCAGCCTGGCCGGGCAGGGGCAAGAGACCCAGTACTTC CASSLAGQGQETQYF
TRBJ2-7 TRBV15 . . TGTGCCACCAGCAGAGATGGCGGGGAGCAGTACTTC CATSRDGGEQYF